These T cell receptor beta chains were read from a single sample in a study of siplizumab effects on memory and regulatory T cells. Only in-frame clones appear in the TCRdb table, and some are missing; sequencing was by immunoSEQ multiplex PCR. The sample carries about 50,000 clones, over 95% recorded once. Sequenced input: naive CD8+ T cells sorted from blood. These receptor sequences come from a human donor in good health. Each CDR3 is given with its conserved first and last residue. D genes are given only for firm matches. The size field is filled for only some rows; it gives once, few, many or a size class.

d_call j_call v_call clone_size cdr3_nt cdr3_aa
. TRBJ2-1 TRBV18 . TGTGCCAGCTCACCGGGTCCCGAGCGCCCCTACAATGAGCAGTTCTTC CASSPGPERPYNEQFF
. TRBJ1-2 TRBV27 once TGTGCCAGCAGCTCCCTCGCGACAGCTGATGGCTACACCTTC CASSSLATADGYTF
TRBD2 TRBJ2-3 TRBV7-3 . TGTGCCAGCAGCTCGGGACTAGCGAGCACAGATACGCAGTATTTT CASSSGLASTDTQYF
. TRBJ1-2 TRBV4-3 . TGCGCCAGCAGCCAAGATATCGGGACGGGATATGGCTACACCTTC CASSQDIGTGYGYTF
TRBD2 TRBJ2-3 TRBV7-9 once TGTGCCAGCTTGGGACTAGCGGGAGGAGGAGATACGCAGTATTTT CASLGLAGGGDTQYF
. TRBJ1-1 TRBV19 . TGTGCCAGTGGACCTGGGTTATCCCGTGGGAACACTGAAGCTTTCTTT CASGPGLSRGNTEAFF
. TRBJ2-2 TRBV19 . TGTGCCAGTAGTATAGGGGGTTTCACCGGGGAGCTGTTTTTT CASSIGGFTGELFF
. TRBJ1-1 TRBV7-8 . TGTGCCAGCAGCACAAGATCCTACACTGAAGCTTTCTTT CASSTRSYTEAFF
. TRBJ1-5 TRBV6-5 few TGTGCCAGCAGTTACGATAAAGCGTATCAGCCCCAGCATTTT CASSYDKAYQPQHF
. TRBJ2-7 TRBV7-9 . TGTGCCAGCAGCTTAATTCCAGGGGATCGCGAGCAGTACTTC CASSLIPGDREQYF
. TRBJ1-5 TRBV23-1 . TGCGCCAGCAGTCGTGATTCTAATCAGCCCCAGCATTTT CASSRDSNQPQHF
TRBD2 TRBJ2-1 TRBV5-4 . TGTGCCAGCAGCGACCGGACTAGCCATGAGCAGTTCTTC CASSDRTSHEQFF
. TRBJ1-2 TRBV27 . TGTGCCAGCAGTCACCGGTTAGAGGGCTACACCTTC CASSHRLEGYTF
TRBD1 TRBJ1-2 TRBV15 . TGTGCCACCAGCAGCCCCCCGGGACAGGGAGGCTACACCTTC CATSSPPGQGGYTF
TRBD2 TRBJ2-3 TRBV11-3 . TGTGCCAGCAGCTGGGATGAGGGACTAACCATCCAGTATTTT CASSWDEGLTIQYF
. TRBJ2-3 TRBV27 . TGTGCCAGCAGTTTCGCCTGGGGAGATACGCAGTATTTT CASSFAWGDTQYF
. TRBJ1-1 TRBV5-1 once TGCGCCAGCAGCTTGGGTCCAGGGCTGAACACTGAAGCTTTCTTT CASSLGPGLNTEAFF
TRBD1 TRBJ2-1 TRBV27 . TGTGCCAGCAGTTTAGGGGGGCAGGGGGCGAATGAGCAGTTCTTC CASSLGGQGANEQFF
. TRBJ1-3 TRBV9 . TGTGCCAGCAGCGGGGTTCGGACGGATGGAAACACCATATATTTT CASSGVRTDGNTIYF
. TRBJ2-7 TRBV27 . TGTGCCAGCAGTCCCCGGGACTTTTCCTACGAGCAGTACTTC CASSPRDFSYEQYF
TRBD2 TRBJ2-1 TRBV10-2 . TGCGCCAGCAGTGATGGGAGCGGGAGGGCCCCTGAGCAGTTCTTC CASSDGSGRAPEQFF
. TRBJ2-1 TRBV19 once TGTGCCAGTAGTATGGGCAACAGTTACAATGAGCAGTTCTTC CASSMGNSYNEQFF
TRBD1 TRBJ2-4 TRBV27 . TGTGCCAGCAGTCCGCCCCCAGGGGGAATCAAAAACATTCAGTACTTC CASSPPPGGIKNIQYF
TRBD1 TRBJ2-5 TRBV11-2 . TGTGCCAGCAGCGCCGGACAGGGAAATAGAGAGACCCAGTACTTC CASSAGQGNRETQYF
. TRBJ1-3 TRBV9 once TGTGCCAGCAGCGCTGGAAGCACCATATATTTT CASSAGSTIYF
. TRBJ1-3 TRBV7-9 . TGTGCCAGCAGGCTCGCCAGGGATGGAAACACCATATATTTT CASRLARDGNTIYF
TRBD1 TRBJ2-1 TRBV7-3 . TGTGCCAGCAGCTTAGGGCAGGGGGCTTCCTACAATGAGCAGTTCTTC CASSLGQGASYNEQFF
. TRBJ2-4 TRBV28 . TGTGCCAGCAGAGATCGAGGGCGGCCGGTCAAAAACATTCAGTACTTC CASRDRGRPVKNIQYF
. TRBJ1-4 TRBV7-9 . TGTGCCAGCAGCCCGCAGGGTGCAACTAATGAAAAACTGTTTTTT CASSPQGATNEKLFF
. TRBJ2-1 TRBV30 . TGTGCCTGGAGTGTATTAGATGAGCAGTTCTTC CAWSVLDEQFF
. TRBJ2-7 TRBV4-1 . TGCGCCAGCAGCCAAGTGGGGCAGGAGGACGAGCAGTACTTC CASSQVGQEDEQYF
. TRBJ2-6 TRBV19 once TGTGCCAGTAGGGGGGTCGAGGCCAACGTCCTGACTTTC CASRGVEANVLTF
TRBD2 TRBJ2-3 TRBV7-8 . TGTGCCAGCAGCTCTAGTCTAGCGGGATTAAAAGATACGCAGTATTTT CASSSSLAGLKDTQYF
. TRBJ2-7 TRBV13 . TGTGCCAGCAGCTTAGGGAGAAGGACCTCCGAGCAGTACTTC CASSLGRRTSEQYF
. TRBJ1-1 TRBV28 few TGTGCCAGCAGTTCCGAAGCTTTCTTT CASSSEAFF
TRBD1 TRBJ2-7 TRBV19 . TGTGCCAGTAGTGCCCGGGACAGTTCCTACGAGCAGTACTTC CASSARDSSYEQYF
. TRBJ2-2 TRBV4-1 . TGCGCCAGCAGCCAAGGGGTCGTTCTGACCGGGGAGCTGTTTTTT CASSQGVVLTGELFF
. TRBJ1-2 TRBV7-9 . TGTGCCAGCAGCTTAGGACTCTCCCTGAGGGGCACTAACTATGGCTACACCTTC CASSLGLSLRGTNYGYTF
TRBD1 TRBJ1-1 TRBV12-5 . TGTGCTAGTGGTTTCCCACCCGGGACAGGGGGCGCGATGCACACTGAAGCTTTCTTT CASGFPPGTGGAMHTEAFF
. TRBJ1-1 TRBV7-6 . TGTGCCAGCAGCTTAGGGAAGAGGACGGAAGCTTTCTTT CASSLGKRTEAFF
. TRBJ1-1 TRBV19 . TGTGCCAGTAGTATAATACGGGACACTGAAGCTTTCTTT CASSIIRDTEAFF